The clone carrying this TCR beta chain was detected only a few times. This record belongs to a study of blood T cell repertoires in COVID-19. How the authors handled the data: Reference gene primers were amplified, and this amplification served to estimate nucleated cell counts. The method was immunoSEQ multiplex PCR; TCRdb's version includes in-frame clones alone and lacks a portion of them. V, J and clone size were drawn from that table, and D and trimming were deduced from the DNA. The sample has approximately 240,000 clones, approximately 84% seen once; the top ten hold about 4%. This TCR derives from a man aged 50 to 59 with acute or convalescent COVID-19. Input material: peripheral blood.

CDR3 amino acids: CASSIGTGAYEQYF. The CDR3 DNA reads TGTGCCAGTAGTATCGGGACAGGGGCGTACGAGCAGTACTTC. V gene TRBV19 combines with J gene TRBJ2-7; 10 bases align to TRBD1. V gave up 3 bases and J gave up 4 bases; unmatched junction bases: 3. Germline V gives CDR1 LNHDA, CDR2 SQIVND (reference sequence). This CDR3 has 14 amino acids.